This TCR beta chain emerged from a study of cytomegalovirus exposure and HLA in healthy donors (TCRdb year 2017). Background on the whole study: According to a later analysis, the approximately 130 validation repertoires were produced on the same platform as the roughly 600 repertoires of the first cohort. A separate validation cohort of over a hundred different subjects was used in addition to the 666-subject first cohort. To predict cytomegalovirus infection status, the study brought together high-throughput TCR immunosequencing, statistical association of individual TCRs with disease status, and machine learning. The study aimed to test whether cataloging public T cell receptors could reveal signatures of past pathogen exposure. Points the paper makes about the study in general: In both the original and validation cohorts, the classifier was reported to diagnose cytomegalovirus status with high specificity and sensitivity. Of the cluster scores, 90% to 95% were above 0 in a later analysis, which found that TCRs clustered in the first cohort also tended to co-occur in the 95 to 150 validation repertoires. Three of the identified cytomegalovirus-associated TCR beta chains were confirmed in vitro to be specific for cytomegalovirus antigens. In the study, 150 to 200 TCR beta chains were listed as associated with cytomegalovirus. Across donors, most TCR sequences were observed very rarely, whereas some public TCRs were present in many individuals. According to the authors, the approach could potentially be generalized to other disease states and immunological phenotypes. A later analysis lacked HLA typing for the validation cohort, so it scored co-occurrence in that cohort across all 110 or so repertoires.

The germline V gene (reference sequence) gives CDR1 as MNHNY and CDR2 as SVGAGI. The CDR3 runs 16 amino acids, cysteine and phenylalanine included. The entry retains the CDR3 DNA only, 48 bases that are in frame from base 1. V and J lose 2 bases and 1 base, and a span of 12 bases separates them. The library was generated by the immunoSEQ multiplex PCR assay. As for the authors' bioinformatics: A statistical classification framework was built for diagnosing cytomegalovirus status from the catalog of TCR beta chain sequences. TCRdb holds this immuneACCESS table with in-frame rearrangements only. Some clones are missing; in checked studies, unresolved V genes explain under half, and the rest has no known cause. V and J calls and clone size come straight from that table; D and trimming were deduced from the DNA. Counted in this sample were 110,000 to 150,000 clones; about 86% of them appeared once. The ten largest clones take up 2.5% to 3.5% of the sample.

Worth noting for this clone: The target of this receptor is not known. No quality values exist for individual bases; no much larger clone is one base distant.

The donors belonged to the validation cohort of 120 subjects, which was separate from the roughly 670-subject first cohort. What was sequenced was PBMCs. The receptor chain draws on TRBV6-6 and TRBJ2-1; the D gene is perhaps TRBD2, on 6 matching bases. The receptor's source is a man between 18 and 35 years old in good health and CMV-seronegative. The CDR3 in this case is CASSYRGSQSYNEQFF. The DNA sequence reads TGTGCCAGCAGTTACCGGGGGTCCCAGTCCTACAATGAGCAGTTCTTC.